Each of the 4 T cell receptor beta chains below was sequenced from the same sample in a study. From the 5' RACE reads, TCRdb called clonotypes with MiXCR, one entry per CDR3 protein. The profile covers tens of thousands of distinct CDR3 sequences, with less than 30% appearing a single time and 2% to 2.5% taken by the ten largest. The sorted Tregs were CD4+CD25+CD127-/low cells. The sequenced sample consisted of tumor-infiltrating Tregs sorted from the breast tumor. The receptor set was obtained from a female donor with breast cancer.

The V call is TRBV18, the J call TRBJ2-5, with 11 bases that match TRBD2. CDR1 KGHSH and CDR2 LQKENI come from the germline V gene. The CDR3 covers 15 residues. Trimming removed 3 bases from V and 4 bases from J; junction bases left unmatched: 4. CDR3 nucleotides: TGTGCCAGCTCACCTCCGGGACTAGCGGCAGAGACCCAGTACTTC. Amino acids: CASSPPGLAAETQYF.

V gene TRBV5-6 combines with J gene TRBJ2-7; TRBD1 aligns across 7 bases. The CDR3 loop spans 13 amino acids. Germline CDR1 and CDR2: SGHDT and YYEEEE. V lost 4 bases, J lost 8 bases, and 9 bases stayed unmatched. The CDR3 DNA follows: TGTGCCAGCAGCCCGACAGGGTTCGAAAAGCAGTACTTC. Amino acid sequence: CASSPTGFEKQYF.

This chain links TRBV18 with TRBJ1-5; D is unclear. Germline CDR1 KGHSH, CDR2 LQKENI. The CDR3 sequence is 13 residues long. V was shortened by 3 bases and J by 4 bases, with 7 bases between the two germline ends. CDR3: CASSPERNQPQHF. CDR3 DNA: TGTGCCAGCTCACCCGAGAGGAATCAGCCCCAGCATTTT.

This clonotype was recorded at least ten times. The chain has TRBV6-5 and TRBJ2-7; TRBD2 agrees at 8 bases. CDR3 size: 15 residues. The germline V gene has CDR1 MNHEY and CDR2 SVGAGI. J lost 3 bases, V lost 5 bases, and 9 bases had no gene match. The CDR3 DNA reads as TGTGCCAGCAGTCGGTCGGGACTAGGGGACTACGAGCAGTACTTC. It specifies CASSRSGLGDYEQYF.